This T cell receptor (beta chain) comes out of a study of response to subunit inactivated influenza vaccine. This CDR3 comprises 17 residues. Germline assignment: CDR1 SGHVS and CDR2 FQNEAQ. V lost 5 bases and J 4 bases, leaving 21 bases between the germline ends. Using its own MiXCR run on the RT-PCR reads, TCRdb lists one record per CDR3 protein. Among about half a million distinct CDR3 sequences, about 25% were seen once, and the ten largest hold less than 2.5%. The table lists this clonotype with a few counts. Its matching antigen is unknown. Study-wide points: The authors proposed limited new T cell recruitment per seasonal influenza vaccination.

The rearrangement uses TRBV7-8 and TRBJ2-1; D might be TRBD2 (7 bases). The origin of this receptor is a man between 50 and 59 years old who received an inactivated influenza vaccine. The material sequenced was CD4+ T cells sorted from PBMCs, taken 5 days after vaccination. CDR3 protein: CASSASAGGGPYNEQFF. CDR3 sequence (DNA): TGTGCCAGCAGCGCTTCAGCGGGCGGGGGCCCTTACAATGAGCAGTTCTTC.